A single T cell receptor beta chain is shown here with its context. CDR1 LGHNT and CDR2 FRNRAP come from the germline V gene. The length of the CDR3 is 15 residues. V shed 7 bases, J shed 3 bases, and the junction held 7 bases outside the gene matches. Authors' analysis steps: Reference gene primer amplification in the assay estimated nucleated cell counts. Assay: immunoSEQ multiplex PCR; the TCRdb copy retains only in-frame clones and omits some. V, J and clone size are those of that table, while D and trimming were read from the DNA. The data contain some 400,000 clones, 80% to 90% of them singletons. This entry is derived from a study of blood T cell repertoires in COVID-19. About the study: T cells, B-cell-depleted T cells, or PBMCs supplied cDNA or gDNA.

Self-reported history from a screening survey and questionnaire set each donor's cohort. The sequence was obtained from a man under 40 who had recovered from COVID-19. The material sequenced was PBMCs or T cells enriched from blood (not recorded which). This chain connects TRBV12-5 to TRBJ1-5; 9 nucleotides agree with TRBD1. The CDR3 region has the DNA TGTGCTAGTGCTCTAACAGGGGGCTACAATCAGCCCCAGCATTTT. It codes for CASALTGGYNQPQHF. Complete variable domain (other parts from reference TRBV12-5 and TRBJ1-5): DARVTQTPRHKVTEMGQEVTMRCQPILGHNTVFWYRQTMMQGLELLAYFRNRAPLDDSGMPKDRFSAEMPDATLATLKIQPSEPRDSAVYFCASALTGGYNQPQHFGDGTRLSIL.